This T cell receptor (beta chain) was identified in a study of beta chain features in type 1 diabetes. About the study: Analysis included around 99,000,000 sorted cells drawn from all samples. Points from the study as a whole: Patients with type 1 diabetes carried fewer insertions and had more deletions at their VDJ junctions. Sequencing used cDNA, and cells with high TCR expression could therefore be over-represented.

The whole isolated RNA underwent reverse transcription, so sequencing captured expressed TCRB transcripts. This table comes from immunoSEQ multiplex PCR, and its TCRdb copy is limited to in-frame clones, with some not included. The data contain about 900,000 clones, 15% to 20% of them seen just once; the ten biggest clones take up 0.02% to 0.025%. In this sample, this clone turned up a few times. Its antigen is not identified. Sorting gave populations that all exceeded 98% purity. Germline CDR1 and CDR2: SGHTA and FQGTGA. CDR3 length: 13 amino acids. Trimming left V 5 bases short and J 7 bases short, with 15 bases between.

Specimen: naive CD4+ T cells from blood. This receptor was taken from a woman younger than 35 in good health. This chain uses TRBV7-3 with TRBJ2-7; D is unresolved. The CDR3 loop reads CASSPLKGREQYF. The CDR3 nucleotides read TGTGCCAGCAGCCCCCTAAAAGGACGGGAGCAGTACTTC.